This TCR beta chain was sequenced for a study of blood T cell repertoires in COVID-19. The overall study: COVID-19 samples from acute and convalescent phases originated in the United States, Italy and Spain. PBMCs, B-cell-depleted T cells, or T cells provided the cDNA or gDNA that made up the material.

Under the authors' procedure: Cell counts per sample came from amplifying reference gene primers. This table comes from immunoSEQ multiplex PCR, and its TCRdb copy is limited to in-frame clones, with some not included. V and J calls and clone size come straight from that table; D and trimming were deduced from the DNA. Here the sample spans under 300,000 clones, around four fifths being singletons. There are 16 residues in the CDR3. Trimming took 1 base from V and 10 from J; bases not matched to a gene: 13. Looked up from germline, CDR1 is LGHDT and CDR2 is YNNKEL (reference sequence). This clone was recorded only once.

The sample consisted of peripheral blood. This receptor was identified in a man aged 80 or over with acute or convalescent COVID-19. The rearrangement uses TRBV3-1 (or the pseudogene TRBV3-2) and TRBJ2-5, with 9 bases identical to TRBD1. CDR3 bases: TGTGCCAGCAGCCAAGTACTCCTGACAGGGGGGGATGTCCAGTACTTC. Protein sequence: CASSQVLLTGGDVQYF.